This TCR beta chain was retrieved from a study of T-cell memory formation after mild COVID-19. This clonotype was seen at least ten times. The antigen remains undetermined. Study findings and constraints: Mainly in CM and EM were contracting CD4+ clones; CD8+ were in EMRA.

5'RACE primed from the constant segment yielded TCR alpha and TCR beta cDNA libraries bearing sample barcodes and UMIs. In TCRdb, the 5' RACE reads were re-called with MiXCR into one record per CDR3 protein. The sample includes roughly 350,000 distinct CDR3 sequences, roughly 20% of them seen just once. Germline assignment: CDR1 DFQATT and CDR2 SNEGSKA (reference sequence). This CDR3 is built from 15 residues. Trimming removed 5 bases from V and 8 bases from J; junction bases left unmatched: 11. The V and J genes are TRBV20-1 and TRBJ1-6, with 8 nucleotides matching TRBD1. The sequenced sample was PBMCs or a T cell subset sorted from them (not recorded which). The receptor's source is an adult woman who had mild COVID-19 (a few samples of this study predate the infection). Cell type and time point are not known. CDR3 sequence reads: CSASRNRGRDSPLHF. The CDR3 nucleotides read TGCAGTGCTTCCAGAAACAGGGGGAGGGATTCACCCCTCCACTTT.